Included here is one T cell receptor (beta chain) sequence, with context. Its antigen remains unidentified. Tumor tissue was taken before any definitive surgery or chemotherapy was given. The record originates from a study of high-grade serous ovarian cancer treatment subgroups. Study-level information: Each sample yielded on average around 7,000 unique TCR beta rearrangements from more than 13,000 reads. Study results and caveats: Bulk tumor TCR sequencing gave no spatial information. Repertoire similarity ranged roughly 0.11 to 0.85 between tumors of one patient. Clonal relatedness tracked neoantigen level, and by trend copy number and mutation load.

CDR1 and CDR2 from the germline V gene are SNHLY and FYNNEI. The CDR3 spans 15 residues. The V and J ends lost 0 bases and 2 bases respectively, with 8 bases between them. The assay was immunoSEQ multiplex PCR, and TCRdb's table has in-frame clones only and misses some. Altogether over 9,000 clones are present, about nine tenths being singletons, with the ten largest covering around 1.7%. The TCR sequence derives from a human donor with high-grade serous ovarian cancer. The source material was tumor tissue. The chain uses TRBV2 and TRBJ1-3; no definite D call. This CDR3 is CASSEARAAGNTIYF. The CDR3 DNA reads TGTGCCAGCAGTGAAGCGAGGGCAGCTGGAAACACCATATATTTT.